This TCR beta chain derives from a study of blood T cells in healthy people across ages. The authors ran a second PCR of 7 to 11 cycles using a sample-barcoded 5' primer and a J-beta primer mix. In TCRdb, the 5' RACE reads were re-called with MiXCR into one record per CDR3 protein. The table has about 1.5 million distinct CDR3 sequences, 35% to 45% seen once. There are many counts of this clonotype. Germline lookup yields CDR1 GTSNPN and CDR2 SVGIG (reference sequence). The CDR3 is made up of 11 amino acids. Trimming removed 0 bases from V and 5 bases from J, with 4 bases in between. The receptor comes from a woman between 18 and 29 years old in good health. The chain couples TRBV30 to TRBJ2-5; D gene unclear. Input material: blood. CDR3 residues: CAWSVGETQYF. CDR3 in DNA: TGTGCCTGGAGTGTAGGGGAGACCCAGTACTTC.